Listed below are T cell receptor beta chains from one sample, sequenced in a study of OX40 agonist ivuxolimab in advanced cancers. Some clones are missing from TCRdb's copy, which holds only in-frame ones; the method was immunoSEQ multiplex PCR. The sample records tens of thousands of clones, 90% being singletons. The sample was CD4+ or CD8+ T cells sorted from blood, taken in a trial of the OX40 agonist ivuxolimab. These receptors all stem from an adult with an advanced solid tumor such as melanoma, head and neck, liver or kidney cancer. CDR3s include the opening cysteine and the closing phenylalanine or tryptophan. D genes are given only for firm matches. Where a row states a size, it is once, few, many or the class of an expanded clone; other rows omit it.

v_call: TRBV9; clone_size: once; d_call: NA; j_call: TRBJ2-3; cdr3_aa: CASSVVSGGGTDTQYF; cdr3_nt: TGTGCCAGCAGCGTAGTGTCGGGGGGCGGCACAGATACGCAGTATTTT
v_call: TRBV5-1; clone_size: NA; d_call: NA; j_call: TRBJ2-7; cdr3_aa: CASQADGKGTYEQYF; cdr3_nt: TGCGCCAGCCAGGCGGACGGAAAGGGGACCTACGAGCAGTACTTC
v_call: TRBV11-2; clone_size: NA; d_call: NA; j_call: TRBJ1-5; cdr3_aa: CASSLEGGGNQPQHF; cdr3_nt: TGTGCCAGCAGCTTAGAGGGAGGTGGCAATCAGCCCCAGCATTTT
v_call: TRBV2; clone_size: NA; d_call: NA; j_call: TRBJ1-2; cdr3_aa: CASTARLGSGGYTF; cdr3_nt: TGTGCCAGCACGGCCAGGTTGGGAAGTGGGGGCTACACCTTC
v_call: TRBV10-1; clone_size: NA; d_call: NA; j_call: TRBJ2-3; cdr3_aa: CASRAVGTDTQYF; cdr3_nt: TGCGCCAGCCGCGCGGTGGGCACAGATACGCAGTATTTT
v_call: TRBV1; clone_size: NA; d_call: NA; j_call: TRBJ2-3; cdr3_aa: CTSRNLRTGDEYF; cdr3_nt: TGCACCAGCAGGAACCTCAGGACTGGAGACGAGTATTTT
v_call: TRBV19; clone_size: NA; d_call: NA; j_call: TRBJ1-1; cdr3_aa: CASKSSRRGVEAFF; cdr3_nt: TGTGCCAGTAAATCTTCTCGCAGGGGCGTTGAAGCTTTCTTT
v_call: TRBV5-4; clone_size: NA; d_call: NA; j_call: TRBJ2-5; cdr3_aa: CASSKGRGAETQYF; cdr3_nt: TGTGCCAGCAGCAAGGGGAGGGGGGCGGAGACCCAGTACTTC
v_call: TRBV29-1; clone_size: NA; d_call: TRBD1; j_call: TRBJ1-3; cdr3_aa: CSVLIGTGGNTIYF; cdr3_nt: TGCAGCGTCCTTATCGGGACAGGCGGAAACACCATATATTTT
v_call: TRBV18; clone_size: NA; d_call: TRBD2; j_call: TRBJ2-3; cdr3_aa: CASSQTSTIPDTQYF; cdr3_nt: TGTGCCAGCTCGCAGACTAGCACCATCCCAGATACGCAGTATTTT
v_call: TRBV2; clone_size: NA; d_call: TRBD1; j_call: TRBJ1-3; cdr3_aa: CASTRTGGERSGNTIYF; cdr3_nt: TGTGCCAGCACTAGGACAGGGGGCGAAAGGTCTGGAAACACCATATATTTT
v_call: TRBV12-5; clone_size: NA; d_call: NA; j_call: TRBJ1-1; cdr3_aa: CASGLGGTSSDTEAFF; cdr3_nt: TGTGCTAGTGGTTTGGGTGGGACTTCGTCGGACACTGAAGCTTTCTTT
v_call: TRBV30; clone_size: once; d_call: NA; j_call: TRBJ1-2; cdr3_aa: CAWSLGSGAGGYTF; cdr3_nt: TGTGCCTGGAGTTTGGGGTCGGGGGCCGGCGGCTACACCTTC
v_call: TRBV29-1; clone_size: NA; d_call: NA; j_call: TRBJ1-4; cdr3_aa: CSVAKGPPNEKLFF; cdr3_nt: TGCAGCGTTGCCAAAGGACCTCCAAATGAAAAACTGTTTTTT
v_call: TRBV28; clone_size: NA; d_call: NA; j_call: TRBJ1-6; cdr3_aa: CASRFGQWVPPLHF; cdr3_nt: TGTGCCAGCAGATTTGGACAGTGGGTTCCACCCCTCCACTTT
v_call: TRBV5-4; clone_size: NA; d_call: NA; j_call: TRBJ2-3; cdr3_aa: CASSLGGDHTDTQYF; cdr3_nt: TGTGCCAGCAGCTTGGGAGGGGACCACACAGATACGCAGTATTTT
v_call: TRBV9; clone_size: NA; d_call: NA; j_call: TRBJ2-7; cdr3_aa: CASSVNRVSYEQYF; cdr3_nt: TGTGCCAGCAGCGTAAATAGGGTCTCCTACGAGCAGTACTTC
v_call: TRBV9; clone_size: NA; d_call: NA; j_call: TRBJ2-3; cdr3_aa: CASSVGVGPTSTDTQYF; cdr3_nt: TGTGCCAGCAGCGTAGGGGTGGGGCCAACTAGCACAGATACGCAGTATTTT
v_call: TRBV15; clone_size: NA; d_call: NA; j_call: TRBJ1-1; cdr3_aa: CATSRESVSLNTEAFF; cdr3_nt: TGTGCCACCAGCAGAGAATCGGTCAGCTTGAACACTGAAGCTTTCTTT
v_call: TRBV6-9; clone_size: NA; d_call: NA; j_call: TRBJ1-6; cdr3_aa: CASSRDPRAPLHF; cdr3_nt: TGTGCCAGCAGTCGGGACCCAAGGGCACCCCTCCACTTT
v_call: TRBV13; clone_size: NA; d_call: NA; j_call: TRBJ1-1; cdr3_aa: CASSKVPNTEAFF; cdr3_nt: TGTGCCAGCAGCAAAGTCCCCAACACTGAAGCTTTCTTT
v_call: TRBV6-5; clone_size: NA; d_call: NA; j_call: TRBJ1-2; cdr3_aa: CASSYSGGSYGYTF; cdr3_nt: TGTGCCAGCAGTTACTCAGGGGGGTCCTATGGCTACACCTTC
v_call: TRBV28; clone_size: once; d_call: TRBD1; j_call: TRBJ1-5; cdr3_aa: CASSREGIRGRVDGNQPQHF; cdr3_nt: TGTGCCAGCAGCCGGGAGGGCATCAGGGGGCGGGTCGATGGCAATCAGCCCCAGCATTTT
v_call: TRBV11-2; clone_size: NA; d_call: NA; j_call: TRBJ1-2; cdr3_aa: CASSAGTSYGYTF; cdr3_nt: TGTGCCAGCAGCGCCGGGACAAGCTATGGCTACACCTTC
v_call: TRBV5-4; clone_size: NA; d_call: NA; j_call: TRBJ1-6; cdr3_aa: CASSQGVSPLHF; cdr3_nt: TGTGCCAGCAGTCAAGGGGTTTCACCCCTCCACTTT
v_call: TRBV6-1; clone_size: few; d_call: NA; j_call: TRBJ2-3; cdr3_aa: CASSGLPGAAADTQYF; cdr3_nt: TGTGCCAGCAGTGGACTACCGGGGGCGGCGGCCGATACGCAGTATTTT
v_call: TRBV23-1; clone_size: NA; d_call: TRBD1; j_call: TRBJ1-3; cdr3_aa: CASSLPGGSPRSGNTIYF; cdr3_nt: TGCGCCAGCAGTCTGCCAGGGGGGTCCCCTCGGTCTGGAAACACCATATATTTT
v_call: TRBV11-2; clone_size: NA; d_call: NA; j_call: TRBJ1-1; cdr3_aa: CASSLTKPSTTEAFF; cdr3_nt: TGTGCCAGCAGCTTAACCAAACCCAGTACCACTGAAGCTTTCTTT
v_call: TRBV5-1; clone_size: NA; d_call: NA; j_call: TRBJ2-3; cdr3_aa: CASSPLQGATDTQYF; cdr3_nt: TGCGCCAGCAGCCCCTTACAGGGTGCGACAGATACGCAGTATTTT
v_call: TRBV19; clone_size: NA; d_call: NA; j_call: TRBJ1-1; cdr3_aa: CASSIFGAENTEAFF; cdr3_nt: TGTGCCAGTAGTATTTTTGGGGCTGAGAACACTGAAGCTTTCTTT
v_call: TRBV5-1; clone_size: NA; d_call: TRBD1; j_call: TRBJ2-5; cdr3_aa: CASSPDRGETQYF; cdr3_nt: TGCGCCAGCAGCCCCGACAGGGGAGAGACCCAGTACTTC
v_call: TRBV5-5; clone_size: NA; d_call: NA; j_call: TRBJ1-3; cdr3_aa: CASSLALGGTSGNTIYF; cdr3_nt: TGTGCCAGCAGCTTGGCCCTTGGGGGGACCTCTGGAAACACCATATATTTT
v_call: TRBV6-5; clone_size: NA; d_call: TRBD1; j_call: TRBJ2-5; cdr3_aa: CASSYGGQGIETQYF; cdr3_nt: TGTGCCAGCAGTTACGGGGGACAGGGGATTGAGACCCAGTACTTC
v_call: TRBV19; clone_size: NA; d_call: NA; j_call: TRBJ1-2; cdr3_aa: CASRSGEGRIYGYTF; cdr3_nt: TGTGCCAGCCGGTCGGGGGAGGGCCGAATCTATGGCTACACCTTC
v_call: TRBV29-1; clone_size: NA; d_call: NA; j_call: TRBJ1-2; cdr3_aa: CSVSTGHSYGYTF; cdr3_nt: TGCAGCGTGTCTACGGGACATAGCTATGGCTACACCTTC
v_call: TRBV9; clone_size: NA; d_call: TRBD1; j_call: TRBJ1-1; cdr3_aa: CASSVSTGQGRNTEAFF; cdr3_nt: TGTGCCAGCAGCGTGTCTACGGGACAGGGTCGGAACACTGAAGCTTTCTTT
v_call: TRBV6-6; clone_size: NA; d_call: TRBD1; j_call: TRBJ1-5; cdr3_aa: CASAVQGGENQPQHF; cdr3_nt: TGTGCCAGTGCCGTACAGGGGGGGGAAAATCAGCCCCAGCATTTT
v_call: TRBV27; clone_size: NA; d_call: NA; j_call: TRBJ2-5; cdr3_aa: CASRYRADETQYF; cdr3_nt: TGTGCCAGCAGGTATAGGGCGGACGAGACCCAGTACTTC
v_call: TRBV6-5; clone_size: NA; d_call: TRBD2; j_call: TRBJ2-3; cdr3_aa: CASSYSWTRPDTQYF; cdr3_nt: TGTGCCAGCAGTTACTCGTGGACTAGGCCAGATACGCAGTATTTT
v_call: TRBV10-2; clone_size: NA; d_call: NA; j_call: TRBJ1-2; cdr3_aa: CASSATPTNYGYTF; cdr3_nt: TGCGCCAGCAGTGCCACCCCCACTAACTATGGCTACACCTTC
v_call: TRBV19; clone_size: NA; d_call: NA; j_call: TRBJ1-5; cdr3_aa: CASSIIFRDAGNQPQHF; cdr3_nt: TGTGCCAGTAGTATTATATTCCGGGACGCGGGAAATCAGCCCCAGCATTTT
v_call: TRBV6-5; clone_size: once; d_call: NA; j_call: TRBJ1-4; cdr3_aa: CASSSEGQKLFF; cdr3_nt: TGTGCCAGCAGCAGTGAGGGTCAAAAACTGTTTTTT
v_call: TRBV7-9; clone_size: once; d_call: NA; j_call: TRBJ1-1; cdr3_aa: CASSLNKNTEAFF; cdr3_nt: TGTGCCAGCAGCTTAAATAAGAACACTGAAGCTTTCTTT
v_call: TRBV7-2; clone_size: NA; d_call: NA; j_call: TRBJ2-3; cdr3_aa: CASSPRGGGRSTDTQYF; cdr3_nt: TGTGCCAGCAGCCCCCGAGGGGGGGGGCGCAGCACAGATACGCAGTATTTT
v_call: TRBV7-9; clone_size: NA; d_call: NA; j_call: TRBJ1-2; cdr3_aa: CASSFAMTFNYGYTF; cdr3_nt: TGTGCCAGCAGCTTCGCCATGACCTTTAACTATGGCTACACCTTC
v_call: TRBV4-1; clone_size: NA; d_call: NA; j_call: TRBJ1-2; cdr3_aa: CASSQVIGGGYTF; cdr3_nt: TGCGCCAGCAGCCAAGTTATCGGGGGGGGCTACACCTTC
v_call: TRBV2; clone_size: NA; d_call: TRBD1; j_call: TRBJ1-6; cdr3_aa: CASTRDSNSPLHF; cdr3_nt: TGTGCCAGCACTCGGGACAGTAATTCACCCCTCCACTTT
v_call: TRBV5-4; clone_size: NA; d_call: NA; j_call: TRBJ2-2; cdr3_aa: CASSFAVVRNTGELFF; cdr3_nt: TGTGCCAGCAGCTTTGCGGTAGTGAGGAACACCGGGGAGCTGTTTTTT
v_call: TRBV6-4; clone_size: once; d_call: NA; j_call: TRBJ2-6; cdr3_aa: CASSAQAGANVLTF; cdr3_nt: TGTGCCAGCAGTGCACAGGCCGGGGCCAACGTCCTGACTTTC
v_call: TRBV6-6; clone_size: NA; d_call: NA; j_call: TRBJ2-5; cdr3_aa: CASSFKETQYF; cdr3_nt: TGTGCCAGCAGCTTCAAAGAGACCCAGTACTTC
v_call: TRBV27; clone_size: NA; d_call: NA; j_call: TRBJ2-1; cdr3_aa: CASSSTGQKGPHNEQFF; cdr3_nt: TGTGCCAGCAGTTCCACAGGACAGAAGGGTCCCCACAATGAGCAGTTCTTC
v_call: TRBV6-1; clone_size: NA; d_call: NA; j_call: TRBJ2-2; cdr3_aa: CASSEGTANPELFF; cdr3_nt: TGTGCCAGCAGTGAAGGGACAGCCAATCCGGAGCTGTTTTTT
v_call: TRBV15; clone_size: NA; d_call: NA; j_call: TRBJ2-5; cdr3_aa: CATSINRGAQETQYF; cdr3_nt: TGTGCCACCAGCATTAACCGGGGGGCCCAAGAGACCCAGTACTTC
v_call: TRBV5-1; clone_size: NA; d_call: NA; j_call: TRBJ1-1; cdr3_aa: CASSFGTAMNTEAFF; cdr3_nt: TGCGCCAGCAGCTTCGGGACGGCAATGAACACTGAAGCTTTCTTT
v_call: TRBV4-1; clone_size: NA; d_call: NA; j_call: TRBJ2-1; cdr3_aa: CASSQDRLGRNTRNNEQFF; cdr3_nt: TGCGCCAGCAGCCAAGATCGACTAGGTCGGAATACCAGGAACAATGAGCAGTTCTTC
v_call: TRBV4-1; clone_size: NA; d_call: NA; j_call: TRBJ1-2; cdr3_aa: CASSQDAGGSTNYGYTF; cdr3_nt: TGCGCCAGCAGCCAAGATGCGGGGGGATCTACTAACTATGGCTACACCTTC
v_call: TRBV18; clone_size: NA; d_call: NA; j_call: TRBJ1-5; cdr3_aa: CASSGSDSNQPQHF; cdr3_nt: TGTGCCAGCTCAGGTTCTGATAGCAATCAGCCCCAGCATTTT
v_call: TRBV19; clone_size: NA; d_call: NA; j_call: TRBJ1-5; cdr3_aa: CASSIAGGFISNQPQHF; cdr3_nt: TGTGCCAGTAGTATAGCGGGGGGTTTTATTAGCAATCAGCCCCAGCATTTT
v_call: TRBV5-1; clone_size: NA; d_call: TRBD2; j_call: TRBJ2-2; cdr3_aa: CASSLGASGANTGELFF; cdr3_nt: TGCGCCAGCAGCTTGGGGGCTAGCGGAGCGAACACCGGGGAGCTGTTTTTT
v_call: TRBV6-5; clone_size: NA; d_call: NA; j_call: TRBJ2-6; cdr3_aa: CATGTGANVLTF; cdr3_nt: TGTGCCACAGGGACTGGGGCCAACGTCCTGACTTTC